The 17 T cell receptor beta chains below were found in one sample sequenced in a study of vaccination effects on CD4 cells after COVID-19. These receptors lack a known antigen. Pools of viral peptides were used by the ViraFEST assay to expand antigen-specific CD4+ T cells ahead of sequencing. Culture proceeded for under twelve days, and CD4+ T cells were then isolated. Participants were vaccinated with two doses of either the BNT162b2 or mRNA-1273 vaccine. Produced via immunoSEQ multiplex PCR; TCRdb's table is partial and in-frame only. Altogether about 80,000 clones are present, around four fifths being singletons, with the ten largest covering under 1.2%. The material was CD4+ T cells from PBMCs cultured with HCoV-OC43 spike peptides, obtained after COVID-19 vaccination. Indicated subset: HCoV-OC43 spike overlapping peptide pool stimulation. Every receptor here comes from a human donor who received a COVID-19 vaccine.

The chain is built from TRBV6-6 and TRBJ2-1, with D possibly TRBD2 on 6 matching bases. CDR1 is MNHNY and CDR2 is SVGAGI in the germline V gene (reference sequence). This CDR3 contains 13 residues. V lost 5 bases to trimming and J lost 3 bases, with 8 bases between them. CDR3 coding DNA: TGTGCCAGCAGTCCGGACTACTACAATGAGCAGTTCTTC. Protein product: CASSPDYYNEQFF.

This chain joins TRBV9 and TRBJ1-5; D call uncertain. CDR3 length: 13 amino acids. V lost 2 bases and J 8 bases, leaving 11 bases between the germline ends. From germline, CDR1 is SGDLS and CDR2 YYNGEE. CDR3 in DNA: TGTGCCAGCAGCGTTGGGGTTTTGGAGCCCCAGCATTTT. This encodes CASSVGVLEPQHF.

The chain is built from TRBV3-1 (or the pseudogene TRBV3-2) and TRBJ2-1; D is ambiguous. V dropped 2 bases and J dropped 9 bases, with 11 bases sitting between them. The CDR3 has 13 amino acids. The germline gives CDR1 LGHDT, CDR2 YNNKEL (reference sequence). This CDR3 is CASSQNSGGEQFF. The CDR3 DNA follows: TGTGCCAGCAGCCAAAACAGTGGTGGTGAGCAGTTCTTC.

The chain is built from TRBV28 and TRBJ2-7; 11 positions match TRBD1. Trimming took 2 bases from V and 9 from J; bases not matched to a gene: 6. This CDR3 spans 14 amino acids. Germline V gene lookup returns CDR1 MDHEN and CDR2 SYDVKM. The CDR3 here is CASSLGTGGLGQYV. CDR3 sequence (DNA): TGTGCCAGCAGTTTAGGGACAGGGGGGCTGGGGCAGTACGTC.

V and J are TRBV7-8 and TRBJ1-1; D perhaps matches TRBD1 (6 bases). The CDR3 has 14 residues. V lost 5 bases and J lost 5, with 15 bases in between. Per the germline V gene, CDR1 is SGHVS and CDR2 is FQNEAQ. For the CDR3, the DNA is TGTGCCAGCAGCCCCGGAGGGGGGCGGACTGAAGCTTTCTTT. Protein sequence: CASSPGGGRTEAFF. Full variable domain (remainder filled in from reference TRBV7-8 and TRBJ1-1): GAGVSQSPRYKVAKRGQDVALRCDPISGHVSLFWYQQALGQGPEFLTYFQNEAQLDKSGLPSDRFFAERPEGSVSTLKIQRTQQEDSAVYLCASSPGGGRTEAFFGQGTRLTVV.

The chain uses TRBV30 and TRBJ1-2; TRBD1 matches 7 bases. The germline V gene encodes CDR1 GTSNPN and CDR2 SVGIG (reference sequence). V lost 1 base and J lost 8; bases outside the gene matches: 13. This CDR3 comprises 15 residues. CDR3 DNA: TGTGCCTGGAGTGCTCTCACCACAGGGGCAGCGGGCTACACCTTC. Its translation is CAWSALTTGAAGYTF.

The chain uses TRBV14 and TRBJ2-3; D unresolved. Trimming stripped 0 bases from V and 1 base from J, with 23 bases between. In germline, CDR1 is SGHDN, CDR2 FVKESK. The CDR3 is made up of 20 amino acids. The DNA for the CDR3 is TGTGCCAGCAGCCAAGATGATTTATCAGGTCGATATTTCGGCACAGATACGCAGTATTTT. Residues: CASSQDDLSGRYFGTDTQYF.

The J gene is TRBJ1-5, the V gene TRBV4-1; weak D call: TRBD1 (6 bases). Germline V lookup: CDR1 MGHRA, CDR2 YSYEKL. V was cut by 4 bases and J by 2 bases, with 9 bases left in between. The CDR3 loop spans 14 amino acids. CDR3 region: CASSLAGGNQPQHF. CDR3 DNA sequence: TGCGCCAGCAGCCTCGCAGGGGGCAATCAGCCCCAGCATTTT.

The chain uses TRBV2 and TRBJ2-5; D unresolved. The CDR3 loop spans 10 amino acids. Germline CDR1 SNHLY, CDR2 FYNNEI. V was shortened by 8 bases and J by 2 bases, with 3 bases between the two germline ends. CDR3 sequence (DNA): TGTGCCAGCGAACAAGAGACCCAGTACTTC. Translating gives CASEQETQYF.

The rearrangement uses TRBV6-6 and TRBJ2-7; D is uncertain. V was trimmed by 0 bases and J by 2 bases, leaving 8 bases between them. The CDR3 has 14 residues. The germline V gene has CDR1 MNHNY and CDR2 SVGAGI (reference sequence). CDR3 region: CASSYSATTYEQYV. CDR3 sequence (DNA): TGTGCCAGCAGTTACTCGGCCACAACCTACGAGCAGTACGTC.

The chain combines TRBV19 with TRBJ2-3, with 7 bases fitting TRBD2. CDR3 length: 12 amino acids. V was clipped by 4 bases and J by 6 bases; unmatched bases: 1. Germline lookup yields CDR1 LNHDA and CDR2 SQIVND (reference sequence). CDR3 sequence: CASSRGGDTQYF. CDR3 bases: TGTGCCAGTAGTAGGGGGGGTGATACGCAGTATTTT.

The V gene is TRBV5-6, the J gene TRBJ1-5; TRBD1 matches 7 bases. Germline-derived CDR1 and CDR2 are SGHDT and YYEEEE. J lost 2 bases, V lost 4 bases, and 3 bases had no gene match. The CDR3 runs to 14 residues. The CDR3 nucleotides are TGTGCCAGCAGCCACCAGGGGGGCAATCAGCCCCAGCATTTT. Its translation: CASSHQGGNQPQHF.

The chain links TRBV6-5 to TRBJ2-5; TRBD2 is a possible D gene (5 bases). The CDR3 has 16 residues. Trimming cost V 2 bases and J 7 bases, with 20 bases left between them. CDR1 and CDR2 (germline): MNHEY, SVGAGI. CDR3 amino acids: CASSYGGSGSRRTQYF. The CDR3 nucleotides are TGTGCCAGCAGTTACGGAGGCTCGGGTTCTCGGAGGACCCAGTACTTC.

In nucleotides, the CDR3 is TGTGCCACCTCTCCCCAAGCCGTGGCCACTGAAGCTTTCTTT. It encodes CATSPQAVATEAFF. This sequence joins TRBV21-1 and TRBJ1-1. TRBV21-1 is a known pseudogene. The CDR3 contains 14 residues.

CDR3 amino acids: CASSQNREGSDTQYF. The CDR3 DNA follows: TGCGCCAGCAGCCAGAACAGGGAAGGGTCAGATACGCAGTATTTT. The rearrangement links TRBV4-3 to TRBJ2-3; the D gene is possibly TRBD1 (6 bases). CDR1 is LGHNA, CDR2 YSLEER, per germline. The V gene lost 3 bases and the J gene lost 4 bases, with 14 bases spanning the gap. This CDR3 has 15 amino acids.

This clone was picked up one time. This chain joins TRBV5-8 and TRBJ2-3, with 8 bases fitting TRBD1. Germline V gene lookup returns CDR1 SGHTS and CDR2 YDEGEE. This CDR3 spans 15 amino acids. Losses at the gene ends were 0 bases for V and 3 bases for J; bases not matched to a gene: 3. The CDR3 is CASSLGQGLTDTQYF. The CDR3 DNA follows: TGTGCCAGCAGCTTGGGACAGGGGTTAACAGATACGCAGTATTTT.

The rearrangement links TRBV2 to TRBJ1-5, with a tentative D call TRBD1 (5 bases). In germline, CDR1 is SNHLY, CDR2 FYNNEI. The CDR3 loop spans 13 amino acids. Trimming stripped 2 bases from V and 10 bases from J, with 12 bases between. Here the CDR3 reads CASSETGVEPQHF. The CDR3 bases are TGTGCCAGCAGTGAAACAGGCGTAGAACCCCAGCATTTT.